Below, one T cell receptor (beta chain) is given with its context. The count of this clone is one. This receptor's antigen is unknown. Qualities for individual bases were not recorded, and no much larger clone is one base off. Per the germline V gene, ENHRY is the CDR1 and SYGVKD is the CDR2. The CDR3 numbers 13 residues from cysteine through phenylalanine. Left in the record is the CDR3 DNA by itself, 39 bases read in frame from the first base. Trimming removed 0 bases from V and 6 bases from J; the gene matches leave 1 base unexplained. This sample is part of a study of shared T cell receptors in the human thymus (dated by TCRdb to about 2021). Turning to the overall study: The study examined how self-reactive, shared T-cell receptor alpha chains are generated in the human thymus.

Library method: the immunoSEQ multiplex PCR assay. The immuneACCESS repertoire file appears here via TCRdb, limited to in-frame rearrangements. These files lack a portion of the clones; in checked studies, under half of the deficit traces to unresolved V genes, and the cause of the others is not known. For this sample the table gives roughly 500,000 clones, of which 70% to 80% were detected only once. The ten largest clones represent 0.013% of the sample. These data were likewise used in another study, on human thymus T cells. That second publication adds: Donors were immunologically healthy infants undergoing open corrective cardiac surgery for congenital heart defects in Finland. Thymus tissue was obtained as surgical resects removed during corrective cardiac surgery. Biased V and J gene segment usage appeared to be present in both thymic and peripheral blood repertoires. According to the related research, thymic TCR repertoires were highly overlapping among unrelated individuals. The study characterized TCR alpha and beta repertoires from fewer than 10 infant thymus samples and four related peripheral blood samples. Donor ages ranged from roughly 7 to 244 days, and the cohort comprised five to seven male and two female infants. Thymocytes were released mechanically from tissue and stored at -70 °C as pellets of roughly 8.5-32 million cells. A QIAsymphony instrument was used to extract genomic DNA from the frozen cell pellets. TCRB and TCRAD loci were amplified from a standardized quantity of quality-controlled genomic DNA using the immunoSEQ multiplex PCR assay. Amplicons spanned the V(D)J region at a length sufficient to cover the CDR3 and identify V and J genes. The commercial immunoSEQ service was used to sequence amplicons on an Illumina platform. Primer bias and sequencing errors were corrected as previously described, and TCRAD and TCRB were defined on the basis of the IMGT database. immunoSEQ Analyzer 3.0 and VDJTools were used for repertoire analysis, which covered basic statistics, V/J segment usage, diversity estimates, rarefaction and pairwise overlap. Diversity was estimated with Chao1, ChaoE, Efron-Thisted, Shannon and inverse Simpson indices, and also on datasets down-sampled to the smallest sample. For repertoire overlap, CDR3 nucleotide sequence, V gene and J gene had to match strictly, and clustering was done by Jaccard-based multidimensional scaling. On average, thymus samples yielded about 810,000 unique TCRB clonotypes, whereas blood samples yielded roughly 80,000.

Sequenced input: thymocytes. The chain is made from TRBV10-3 and TRBJ1-2, and TRBD1 aligns with 7 junction nucleotides. The TCR sequence derives from a boy less than two years old with a congenital heart defect. Donor details come from another sample of the same person, matched by shared clones. The DNA reads TGTGCCATCAGTGAGTCGCAGGGGGATGGCTACACCTTC. It specifies CAISESQGDGYTF.